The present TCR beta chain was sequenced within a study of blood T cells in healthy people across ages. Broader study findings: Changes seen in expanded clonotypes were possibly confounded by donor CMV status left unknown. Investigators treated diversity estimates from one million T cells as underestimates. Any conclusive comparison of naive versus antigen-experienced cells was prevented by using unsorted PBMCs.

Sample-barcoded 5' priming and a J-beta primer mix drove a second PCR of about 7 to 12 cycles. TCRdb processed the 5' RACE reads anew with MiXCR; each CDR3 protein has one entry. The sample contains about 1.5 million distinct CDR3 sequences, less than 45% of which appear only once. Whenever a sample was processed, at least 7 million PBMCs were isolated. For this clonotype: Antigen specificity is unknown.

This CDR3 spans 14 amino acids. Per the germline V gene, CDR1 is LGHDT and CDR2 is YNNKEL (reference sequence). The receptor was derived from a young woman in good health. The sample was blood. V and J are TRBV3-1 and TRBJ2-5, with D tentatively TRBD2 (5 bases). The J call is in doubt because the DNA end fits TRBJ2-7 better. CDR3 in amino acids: CASSPDGNPYEQYF. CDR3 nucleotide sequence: TGTGCCAGCAGCCCGGACGGGAATCCCTACGAGCAGTACTTC.